The 5 T cell receptor beta chains presented below share a single source sample, sequenced in a study of Ad26.COV2.S vaccination and SARS-CoV-2 variants. The repertoire was sequenced with immunoSEQ multiplex PCR; TCRdb's copy has only in-frame clones and lacks some. Of about 680,000 clones in the sample, about 90% are singletons; the top ten hold 1.5%. The treatment here: some 20 received Ad26.COV2.S at low or high dose, single or two shots; 5 received placebo; per-sample allocation not given. Sampling took place 63 days after the first vaccine or placebo injection. This material consisted of peripheral blood, taken in a trial of Ad26.COV2.S vaccine versus placebo. These receptors were taken from a person aged 18 to 65 who received the Ad26.COV2.S COVID-19 vaccine or a placebo.

V and J are TRBV10-3 and TRBJ2-7; D possibly matches TRBD1 or TRBD2 (5 bases each). Trimming stripped 6 bases from V and 3 bases from J, with 9 bases between. The CDR3 runs 12 residues. Looked up from germline, CDR1 is ENHRY and CDR2 is SYGVKD. The CDR3 coding sequence is TGTGCCATCAGGGGGGAGAACTACGAGCAGTACTTC. This gives the protein CAIRGENYEQYF.

The rearrangement links TRBV6-2 or TRBV6-3 to TRBJ2-2; the D is unclear. Germline V gene data show CDR1 as MNHEY and CDR2 as SVGEGT. The V end lost 1 base, the J end lost 3 bases, and 3 bases lay between the germline ends. CDR3 length: 13 residues. The CDR3 nucleotides read TGTGCCAGCAGTTACTTCGACACCGGGGAGCTGTTTTTT. Its translation: CASSYFDTGELFF.

J is TRBJ2-7 and V is TRBV5-4, with 11 bases matching TRBD2. The length of the CDR3 is 15 residues. CDR1 and CDR2 (germline): SGHNT, YYREEE (reference sequence). The junction had 4 bases not matched to a gene; V was cut back by 3 bases and J by 2 bases. CDR3 protein: CASSSGLAEAYEQYF. In nucleotides, the CDR3 is TGTGCCAGCAGCTCGGGACTAGCGGAGGCCTACGAGCAGTACTTC.

The chain uses TRBV13 and TRBJ2-6; no definite D call. V was trimmed by 3 bases and J by 0 bases, leaving 3 bases between them. The CDR3 is made up of 14 amino acids. CDR1 PRHDT and CDR2 FYEKMQ come from the germline V gene (reference sequence). The CDR3 sequence is CASSFYSGANVLTF. The CDR3 coding sequence is TGTGCCAGCAGCTTCTACTCTGGGGCCAACGTCCTGACTTTC. Filled out from reference TRBV13 and TRBJ2-6, the complete variable domain reads AAGVIQSPRHLIKEKRETATLKCYPIPRHDTVYWYQQGPGQDPQFLISFYEKMQSDKGSIPDRFSAQQFSDYHSELNMSSLELGDSALYFCASSFYSGANVLTFGAGSRLTVL.

V is TRBV12-5 and J is TRBJ1-1; 9 bases fit TRBD1. The CDR3 runs 16 residues. Germline loops: CDR1 LGHNT, CDR2 FRNRAP. The V and J ends lost 6 bases and 1 base, in that order; junction bases with no gene match: 9. CDR3 DNA sequence: TGTGCTAGTGGCCCTATGGACAGGGGAAGGAACACTGAAGCTTTCTTT. Protein product: CASGPMDRGRNTEAFF.